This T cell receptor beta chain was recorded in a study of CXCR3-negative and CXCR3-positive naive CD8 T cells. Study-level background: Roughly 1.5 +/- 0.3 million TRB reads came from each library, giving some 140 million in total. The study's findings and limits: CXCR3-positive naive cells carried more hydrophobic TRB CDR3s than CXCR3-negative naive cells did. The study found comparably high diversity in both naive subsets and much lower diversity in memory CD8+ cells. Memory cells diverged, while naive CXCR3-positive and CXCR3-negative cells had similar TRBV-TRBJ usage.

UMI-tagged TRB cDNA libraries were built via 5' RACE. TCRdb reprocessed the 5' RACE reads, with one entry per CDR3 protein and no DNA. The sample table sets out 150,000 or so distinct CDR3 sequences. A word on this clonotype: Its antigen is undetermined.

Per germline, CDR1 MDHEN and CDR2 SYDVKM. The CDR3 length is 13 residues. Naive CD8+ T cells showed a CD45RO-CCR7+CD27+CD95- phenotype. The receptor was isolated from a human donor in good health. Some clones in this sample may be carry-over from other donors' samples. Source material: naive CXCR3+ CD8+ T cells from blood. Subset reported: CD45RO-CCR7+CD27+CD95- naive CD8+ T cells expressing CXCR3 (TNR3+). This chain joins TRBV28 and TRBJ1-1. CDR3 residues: CASSLLVWTEAFF.